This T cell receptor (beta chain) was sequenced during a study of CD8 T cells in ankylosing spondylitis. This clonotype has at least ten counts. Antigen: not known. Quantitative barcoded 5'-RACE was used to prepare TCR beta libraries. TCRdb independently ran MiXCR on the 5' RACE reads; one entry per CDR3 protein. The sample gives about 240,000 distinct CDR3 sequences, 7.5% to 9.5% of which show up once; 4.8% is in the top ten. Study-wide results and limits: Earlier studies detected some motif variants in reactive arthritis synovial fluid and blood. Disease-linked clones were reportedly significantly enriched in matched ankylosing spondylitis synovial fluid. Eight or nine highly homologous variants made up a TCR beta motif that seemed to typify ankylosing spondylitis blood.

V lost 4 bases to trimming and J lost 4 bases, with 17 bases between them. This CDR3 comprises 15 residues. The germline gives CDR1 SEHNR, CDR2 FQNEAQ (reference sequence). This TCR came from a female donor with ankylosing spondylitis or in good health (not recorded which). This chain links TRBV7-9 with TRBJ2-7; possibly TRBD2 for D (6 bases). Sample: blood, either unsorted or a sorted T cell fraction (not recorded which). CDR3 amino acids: CASSSKEGWGYEQYF. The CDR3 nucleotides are TGTGCCAGCAGCTCTAAGGAGGGATGGGGGTACGAGCAGTACTTC. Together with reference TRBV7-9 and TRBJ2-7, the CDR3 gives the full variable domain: DTGVSQNPRHKITKRGQNVTFRCDPISEHNRLYWYRQTLGQGPEFLTYFQNEAQLEKSRLLSDRFSAERPKGSFSTLEIQRTEQGDSAMYLCASSSKEGWGYEQYFGPGTRLTVT.